A single TCR beta chain is shown here with its context. Its target is unknown. This sample was included in a study of T cells in Graves' hyperthyroidism and ophthalmopathy. Findings and caveats of the study: Blood also carried most thyroid clonotypes expanded above 0.001.

Germline lookup yields CDR1 SGHDN and CDR2 FVKESK. V gave up 4 bases and J gave up 6 bases, with 19 bases separating them. The length of the CDR3 is 16 residues. Diagnosis relied on clinical symptoms, serum thyroxine and TRAb, thyroid ultrasound and orbital computed tomography. Amplified TCR beta CDR3 regions derived from RNA transcripts. An initial round of RT-PCR targeting the TCR CDR3 relied on the HTBI primer set. Each CDR3 protein is one row after TCRdb ran MiXCR on the multiplex PCR reads. The table lists some 650,000 distinct CDR3 sequences, roughly a sixth of them singletons, with more than 3% in the top ten.

The chain joins TRBV14 to TRBJ2-1; D may be TRBD2 (8 bases). Sequenced input: blood. The source of this sequence is a middle-aged woman with Graves' ophthalmopathy. CDR3 nucleotide sequence: TGTGCCAGCAGCCCAGGGGGGACTAGAATTCTCAATGAGCAGTTCTTC. Translated: CASSPGGTRILNEQFF.